This T cell receptor (beta chain) originates from a study of read filtering for tumor transcriptome and immune sequencing. For the study at large: TCR-mapped reads were about 3.5 to 10.27 million with IR-seq versus about 85 to 1,300 with RNA-seq. Points from the study as a whole: Compared with RNA-seq, IR-seq gave much higher clonotype depth and reliability. Correlation between methods rose after single-read clonotypes were removed.

Bone marrow was sampled from every patient at the time of active disease. The library was built from around 0.4 ug RNA with molecular barcoded adaptors for alpha/delta and beta/gamma chains. In TCRdb, the reads were re-called with MiXCR into one record per CDR3 protein. The table lists under 60,000 distinct CDR3 sequences, about 19% of them singletons, with roughly 15% in the top ten. This clonotype was found many times. No antigen is known for it. The material sequenced was a population of CD138-negative cells sorted from bone marrow. This TCR came from a donor aged 40 or over with multiple myeloma.

The DNA of the CDR3 is TGTGCCAGCAGCCCCCCCCCATCCTACAATGAGCAGTTCTTC. It yields the protein CASSPPPSYNEQFF. This chain joins TRBV11-1 and TRBJ2-1; D gene ambiguous. This CDR3 has 14 amino acids. V was shortened by 5 bases and J by 1 base, with 9 bases between the two germline ends. Germline assignment: CDR1 SGHAT and CDR2 FQDESV (reference sequence).